A selection of T cell receptor beta chains follows, all from one sample in a study of spatial heterogeneity in lung cancer. TCRdb called the 5' RACE reads again in MiXCR, with one record for every CDR3 protein. This table holds 110,000 or so distinct CDR3 sequences, about 10% found once. Source: PBMCs, taken at follow-up. These receptors were obtained from a female donor with early-stage non-small cell lung cancer. Each CDR3 is given with its conserved first and last residue. A D gene is named only where the DNA matches it firmly. Size is stated for part of the rows, as once, few or many counts, or as a class when the clone is expanded.

size | J | D | V | DNA | CDR3
many | TRBJ2-1 | NA | TRBV14 | TGTGCCAGCAGCCAACCGGGAGTCCCCTACAATGAGCAGTTCTTC | CASSQPGVPYNEQFF
NA | TRBJ2-7 | TRBD2 | TRBV20-1 | TGCAGTGCTTATCCGGGACTAGCGGGAGTCTGGACCTTAGAGCAGTACTTC | CSAYPGLAGVWTLEQYF
few | TRBJ2-2 | NA | TRBV5-4 | TGTGCCAGCAGCTTGTTTGGGGAGCGGATCGGGGAGCTGTTTTTT | CASSLFGERIGELFF
many | TRBJ1-1 | TRBD1 | TRBV16 | TGTGCCAGCAGCCGAAGACAGGGACAGACTGAAGCTTTCTTT | CASSRRQGQTEAFF
few | TRBJ1-2 | TRBD1 | TRBV18 | TGTGCCAGCTCACCCCCCGGGACAGGGGGGGTTAACTATGGCTACACCTTC | CASSPPGTGGVNYGYTF
NA | TRBJ2-1 | NA | TRBV7-2 | TGTGCCAGCAGCGACCAACCGGGGAATGAGCAGTTCTTC | CASSDQPGNEQFF
NA | TRBJ2-6 | NA | TRBV27 | TGTGCCAGCAGCATGGGACCACCTGGGGCCAACGTCCTGACTTTC | CASSMGPPGANVLTF
few | TRBJ2-1 | TRBD1 | TRBV29-1 | TGCAGCGTTGAAGACCTGACAGGGGCTTCCTACAATGAGCAGTTCTTC | CSVEDLTGASYNEQFF
once | TRBJ2-7 | NA | TRBV7-9 | TGTGCCAGCAGCGGGCTGGGGCAGGCCTCCTACGAGCAGTACTTC | CASSGLGQASYEQYF
NA | TRBJ2-1 | NA | TRBV29-1 | TGCAGCGTTGAAGCCGGGAGCCTTTACAATGAGCAGTTCTTC | CSVEAGSLYNEQFF
few | TRBJ2-4 | NA | TRBV11-3 | TGTGCCAGCAGCCCCCGGGGCAGGGCGCCAAAAAACATTCAGTACTTC | CASSPRGRAPKNIQYF
many | TRBJ2-7 | TRBD2 | TRBV20-1 | TGCAGTGCAGTGGGGACTAGCGGGGATACCTACGAGCAGTACTTC | CSAVGTSGDTYEQYF
NA | TRBJ2-1 | NA | TRBV6-2/TRBV6-3 | TGTGCCAGCGTCAAGGGGGGCTCCTACAATGAGCAGTTCTTC | CASVKGGSYNEQFF
NA | TRBJ2-1 | TRBD1 | TRBV6-1 | TGTGCCAGCCAGGGGGCCAAGAGCTCCTACAATGAGCAGTTCTTC | CASQGAKSSYNEQFF
NA | TRBJ2-1 | TRBD2 | TRBV10-1 | TGCGCCAGCAGTGAAAAAGTTAGCGGGAGGATATATGAGCAGTTCTTC | CASSEKVSGRIYEQFF
few | TRBJ2-1 | TRBD1 | TRBV5-1 | TGCGCCAGCAGCTTGACAGGGGTAGCGAGTCGAGACTACAATGAGCAGTTCTTC | CASSLTGVASRDYNEQFF
NA | TRBJ1-6 | NA | TRBV9 | TGTGCCAGCAGCGCCGGACAGACATATAATTCACCCCTCCACTTT | CASSAGQTYNSPLHF
few | TRBJ1-5 | NA | TRBV5-6 | TGTGCCAGCAGCTTGGTGGAAGTTGTACTTACGGGTCGCAATCAGCCCCAGCATTTT | CASSLVEVVLTGRNQPQHF
few | TRBJ2-3 | TRBD2 | TRBV12-3/TRBV12-4 | TGTGCCAGCAGATCCTCCCCTGGACTAGCGGGGAACACAGATACGCAGTATTTT | CASRSSPGLAGNTDTQYF
NA | TRBJ1-1 | NA | TRBV2 | TGTGCCCTGCGTGGGAACACTGAAGCTTTCTTT | CALRGNTEAFF
many | TRBJ2-7 | TRBD1 | TRBV28 | TGTGCCAGCAGTTTCGTTGGACAGGGAAAAACCTACGAGCAGTACTTC | CASSFVGQGKTYEQYF
NA | TRBJ1-5 | TRBD1 | TRBV19 | TGTGCCAGTAGTAGGGACAGGGATCAGCCCCAGCATTTT | CASSRDRDQPQHF
NA | TRBJ2-1 | NA | TRBV6-5 | TGTGCCAGCAGAGCCTCTCGCTCCTACAATGAGCAGTTCTTC | CASRASRSYNEQFF
NA | TRBJ1-5 | NA | TRBV2 | TGTGCCAGCTCTCCGCAGGGCAGTCAGCCCCAGCATTTT | CASSPQGSQPQHF
many | TRBJ1-1 | NA | TRBV29-1 | TGCAGCGTTGGGGAGGACAGCGAGAATTTT | CSVGEDSENF
many | TRBJ1-1 | NA | TRBV30 | TGTGCCCTCAGCCGGCGGGGACTTGAAGCTTTCTTT | CALSRRGLEAFF
few | TRBJ2-5 | NA | TRBV18 | TGTGCCAGCTCACCACCGACGGCAAAGGGAGAGACCCAGTACTTC | CASSPPTAKGETQYF
few | TRBJ1-6 | NA | TRBV30 | TGTGCCTGGAGTTCCCAGCTTTCACCCCTCCACTTT | CAWSSQLSPLHF
many | TRBJ1-2 | NA | TRBV7-2 | TGTGCCAGCAGCCAGTATAACTATGGCTACACCTTC | CASSQYNYGYTF
few | TRBJ1-1 | TRBD1 | TRBV5-5 | TGTGCCAGCAGCTTAAGACAGGGGTCGTGGATGAGCACTGAAGCTTTCTTT | CASSLRQGSWMSTEAFF
few | TRBJ2-6 | NA | TRBV5-5 | TGTGCCAGCAGCCCTACAAACTCTGGGGCCAACGTCCTGACTTTC | CASSPTNSGANVLTF
NA | TRBJ2-7 | TRBD2 | TRBV29-1 | TGCAGCGTTGGGGGGACTAGCGTAACCTACGAGCAGTACTTC | CSVGGTSVTYEQYF
NA | TRBJ2-2 | TRBD2 | TRBV12-3/TRBV12-4 | TGTGCCAGCAGTAGGGGACTAGCGGGAGGCCCCAACACCGGGGAGCTGTTTTTT | CASSRGLAGGPNTGELFF
few | TRBJ2-1 | NA | TRBV4-1 | TGCGCCAGCAGCCATCCCGGTAGCAGGGAGCAGTTCTTC | CASSHPGSREQFF
few | TRBJ1-1 | TRBD1 | TRBV7-6 | TGTGCCAGCAGCCCCTCGACAGGGACGGTTAACACTGAAGCTTTCTTT | CASSPSTGTVNTEAFF
NA | TRBJ2-3 | TRBD2 | TRBV7-2 | TGTGCCAGCAGCCAAGGGACTAGCCGGGATACGCAGTATTTT | CASSQGTSRDTQYF
NA | TRBJ2-3 | NA | TRBV5-1 | TGCGCCAGCAGCTTGAGAGACAAAGATACGCAGTATTTT | CASSLRDKDTQYF
many | TRBJ1-1 | TRBD1 | TRBV29-1 | TGCAGCGCAACTGGACAGGGGATCACTGAAGCTTTCTTT | CSATGQGITEAFF
few | TRBJ2-4 | NA | TRBV7-9 | TGTGCCAGCAGCTTATCAGGGGTCGGGACCAAAAACATTCAGTACTTC | CASSLSGVGTKNIQYF
many | TRBJ2-7 | NA | TRBV29-1 | TGCAGCGTCGGGACTGCCTCCGAGCAGTACTTC | CSVGTASEQYF
few | TRBJ1-1 | TRBD1 | TRBV12-3/TRBV12-4 | TGTGCCAGTGGTGTACAGGGGGCCACTGAAGCTTTCTTT | CASGVQGATEAFF
many | TRBJ2-1 | NA | TRBV29-1 | TGCAGCGTTGAACAAGGGCCGGGTTCCTACAATGAGCAGTTCTTC | CSVEQGPGSYNEQFF
few | TRBJ2-5 | NA | TRBV30 | TGTGCCTGCAGGAGGGGACAGAATCAAGAGACCCAGTACTTC | CACRRGQNQETQYF